This T cell receptor beta chain came from a study of blood T cell repertoires in COVID-19. Study information: In each case, the material was cDNA or gDNA derived from T cells, B-cell-depleted T cells, or PBMCs.

This clone has more than one count but fewer than ten. Data came from immunoSEQ multiplex PCR; TCRdb stores just in-frame clones and leaves some out. The sample has more than 85,000 clones, roughly 87% seen once. Sequencing used peripheral blood. The sequence was obtained from a man in his forties or fifties with active COVID-19.

The CDR3 spells CASKDTGNQPQHF. In nucleotides, the CDR3 is TGTGCCAGCAAAGATACGGGCAATCAGCCCCAGCATTTT. This chain links TRBV28 with TRBJ1-5, with no clear D. This CDR3 region has 13 residues. Germline CDR1 reads MDHEN; CDR2 reads SYDVKM. Deletions cut 7 bases from V and 2 bases from J, with 9 bases between.